Below are 8 T cell receptor beta chains sequenced from a single sample in a study of control samples from healthy donors and cancer patients. The method was immunoSEQ multiplex PCR; TCRdb's version includes in-frame clones alone and lacks a portion of them. This sample carries about 43,000 clones, about 95% of them seen once, and the ten largest clones take more than 20%. Sequenced input: blood. The source of these receptors is a man aged 60-69 years in good health.

The V call is TRBV5-4, the J call TRBJ1-1; 10 bases align to TRBD1. With 3 bases clipped from V and 0 bases from J, the junction kept 5 bases outside the gene matches. CDR3 length: 16 residues. Germline V gene lookup returns CDR1 SGHNT and CDR2 YYREEE (reference sequence). CDR3 sequence (DNA): TGTGCCAGCAGCTACGGACAGGGGGGTATGAACACTGAAGCTTTCTTT. Its protein product is CASSYGQGGMNTEAFF.

This clone was detected only once. The chain links TRBV3-1 (or the pseudogene TRBV3-2) to TRBJ2-1; possibly TRBD1 for D (5 bases). From germline, CDR1 is LGHDT and CDR2 YNNKEL (reference sequence). The length of the CDR3 is 15 residues. The V end lost 0 bases, the J end lost 9 bases, and 15 bases lay between the germline ends. Here the CDR3 DNA reads TGTGCCAGCAGCCAAGAGATAGCAGGGCTGGGTGAGCAGTTCTTC. Amino acids: CASSQEIAGLGEQFF.

The V and J genes are TRBV28 and TRBJ1-5, with a possible D match to TRBD1 (5 bases). Germline V CDR1 and CDR2: MDHEN, SYDVKM. This CDR3 is built from 13 residues. V shed 1 base and J shed 6 bases, with 7 bases lying between them. CDR3 sequence reads: CASSLLGVQPQHF. In DNA, the CDR3 is TGTGCCAGCAGTTTATTAGGGGTTCAGCCCCAGCATTTT.

The rearrangement uses TRBV10-1 and TRBJ2-5, with 7 bases identical to TRBD2. The CDR3 runs 16 residues. Germline CDR1 reads WNHNN; CDR2 reads SYGVQD (reference sequence). V lost 4 bases, J lost 5 bases, and 13 bases stayed unmatched. CDR3 coding DNA: TGCGCCAGCAGTGGAGGCCAGCGGGATCAGGCGGAGACCCAGTACTTC. Translation: CASSGGQRDQAETQYF.

This sequence joins TRBV3-1 (or the pseudogene TRBV3-2) and TRBJ2-1; possible D gene TRBD1, 8 bases. Per the germline V gene, CDR1 is LGHDT and CDR2 is YNNKEL (reference sequence). With 4 bases removed from V and 1 base from J, the gap between germline ends came to 14 bases. This CDR3 contains 16 residues. The CDR3 DNA sequence: TGTGCCAGCAGCCCCGGACAGGGAGGGTCCTACAATGAGCAGTTCTTC. Its protein product is CASSPGQGGSYNEQFF.

The genes are TRBV27 and TRBJ2-7, with D possibly being TRBD1 (6 bases). The CDR3 is 13 amino acids. Germline assignment: CDR1 MNHEY and CDR2 SMNVEV (reference sequence). Trimming cost V 8 bases and J 4 bases, with 15 bases left between them. Written as DNA, the CDR3 is TGTGCCAGCGGAATAGGGGGTTCTTACGAGCAGTACTTC. Translating gives CASGIGGSYEQYF.

The CDR3: CASSSGTSGTYNEQFF. CDR3 coding DNA: TGTGCCAGCAGCTCCGGGACTAGCGGGACATACAATGAGCAGTTCTTC. The chain employs TRBV5-6 and TRBJ2-1; 13 nucleotides line up with TRBD2. The ends lost 3 bases at V and 4 bases at J; junction bases unmatched: 4. The germline V gene encodes CDR1 SGHDT and CDR2 YYEEEE. The CDR3 spans 16 residues.

The table lists this clone with a count of one. This sequence joins TRBV3-1 (or the pseudogene TRBV3-2) and TRBJ1-5, with unresolved D. The V end lost 0 bases, the J end lost 9 bases, and 6 bases lay between the germline ends. Germline V gene data show CDR1 as LGHDT and CDR2 as YNNKEL (reference sequence). This CDR3 has 12 amino acids. Here the CDR3 reads CASSQEGLPQHF. The CDR3, as DNA: TGTGCCAGCAGCCAAGAGGGGTTGCCCCAGCATTTT.